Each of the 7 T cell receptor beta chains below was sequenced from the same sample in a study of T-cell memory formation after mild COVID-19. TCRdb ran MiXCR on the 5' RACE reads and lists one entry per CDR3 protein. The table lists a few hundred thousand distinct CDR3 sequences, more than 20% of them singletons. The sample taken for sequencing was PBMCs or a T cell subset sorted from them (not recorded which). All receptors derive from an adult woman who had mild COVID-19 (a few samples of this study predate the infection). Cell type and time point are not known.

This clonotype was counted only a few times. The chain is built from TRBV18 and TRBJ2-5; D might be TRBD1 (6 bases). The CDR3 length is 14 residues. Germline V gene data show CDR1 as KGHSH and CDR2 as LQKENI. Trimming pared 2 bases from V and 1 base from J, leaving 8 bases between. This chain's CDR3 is CASSPRDTQETQYF. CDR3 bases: TGTGCCAGCTCACCAAGGGACACCCAAGAGACCCAGTACTTC.

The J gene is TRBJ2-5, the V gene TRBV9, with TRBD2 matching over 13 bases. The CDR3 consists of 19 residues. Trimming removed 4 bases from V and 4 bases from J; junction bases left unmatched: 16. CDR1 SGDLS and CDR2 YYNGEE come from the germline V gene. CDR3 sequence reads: CASSTRTSGSLGSGETQYF. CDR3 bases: TGTGCCAGCAGCACTCGGACTAGCGGGAGCCTCGGATCAGGAGAGACCCAGTACTTC.

For the CDR3, the DNA is TGTGCCAGCAGCTTAACCGGGGGACTAGCGGGGACGCAGTATTTT. As protein: CASSLTGGLAGTQYF. This rearrangement joins TRBV7-3 to TRBJ2-3; 13 bases are shared with TRBD2. This CDR3 is 15 amino acids long. Germline trimming cut 0 bases from V and 9 bases from J; bases unmatched to any gene: 3. Per germline, CDR1 SGHTA and CDR2 FQGTGA.

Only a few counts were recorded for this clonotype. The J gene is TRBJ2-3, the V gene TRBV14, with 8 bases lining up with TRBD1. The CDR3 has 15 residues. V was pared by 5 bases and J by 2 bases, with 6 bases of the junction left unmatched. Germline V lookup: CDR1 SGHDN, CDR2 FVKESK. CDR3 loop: CASSARTGFTDTQYF. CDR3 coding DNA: TGTGCCAGCAGCGCCCGGACAGGGTTCACAGATACGCAGTATTTT.

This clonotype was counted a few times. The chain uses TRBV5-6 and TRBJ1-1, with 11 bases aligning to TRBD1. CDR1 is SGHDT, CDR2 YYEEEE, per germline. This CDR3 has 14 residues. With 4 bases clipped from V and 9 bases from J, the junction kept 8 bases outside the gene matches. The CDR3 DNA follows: TGTGCCAGCAGCCTAGGGACAGGGGGGGCCCAAGCTTTCTTT. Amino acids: CASSLGTGGAQAFF.

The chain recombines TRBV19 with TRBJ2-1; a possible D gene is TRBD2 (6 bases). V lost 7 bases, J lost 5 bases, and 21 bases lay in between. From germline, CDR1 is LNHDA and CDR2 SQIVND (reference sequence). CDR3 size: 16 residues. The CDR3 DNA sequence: TGTGCCAGTATCCGGAGCGTAGGGAGGACCGACAATGAGCAGTTCTTC. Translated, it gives CASIRSVGRTDNEQFF.

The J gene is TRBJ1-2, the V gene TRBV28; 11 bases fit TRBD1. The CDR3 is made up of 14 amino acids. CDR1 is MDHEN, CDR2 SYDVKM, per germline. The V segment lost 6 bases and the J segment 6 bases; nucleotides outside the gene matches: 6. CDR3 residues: CASSSGQGADGYTF. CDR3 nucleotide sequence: TGTGCCAGCAGCTCTGGACAGGGGGCTGATGGCTACACCTTC.